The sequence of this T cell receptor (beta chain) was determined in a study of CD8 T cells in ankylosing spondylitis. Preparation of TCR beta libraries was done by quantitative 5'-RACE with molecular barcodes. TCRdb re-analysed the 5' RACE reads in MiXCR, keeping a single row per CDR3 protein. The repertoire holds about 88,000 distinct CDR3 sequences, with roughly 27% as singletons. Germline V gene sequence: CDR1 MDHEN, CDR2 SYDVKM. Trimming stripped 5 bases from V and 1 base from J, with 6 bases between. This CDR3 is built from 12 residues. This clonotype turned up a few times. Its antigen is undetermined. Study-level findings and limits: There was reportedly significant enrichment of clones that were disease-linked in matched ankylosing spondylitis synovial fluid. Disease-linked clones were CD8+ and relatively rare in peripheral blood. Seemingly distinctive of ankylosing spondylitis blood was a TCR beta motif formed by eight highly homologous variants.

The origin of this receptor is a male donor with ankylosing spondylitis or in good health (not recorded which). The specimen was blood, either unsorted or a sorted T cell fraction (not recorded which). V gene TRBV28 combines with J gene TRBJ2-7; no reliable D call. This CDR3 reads CASSVGSYEQYF. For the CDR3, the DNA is TGTGCCAGCAGTGTGGGGTCCTACGAGCAGTACTTC.